The 24 T cell receptor beta chains listed next were all sequenced from one sample in a study of Graves' ophthalmopathy and Graves' hyperthyroidism. Researchers took RNA transcripts and amplified TCR beta CDR3 regions from them. Second-round multiplex PCR came after first-round RT-PCR with HTBI primers. TCRdb independently ran MiXCR on the multiplex PCR reads; one entry per CDR3 protein. Of about 1.2 million distinct CDR3 sequences detected, roughly 35% appear once; the ten largest clones hold 8.5% to 14%. Sequences were obtained from peripheral blood or thyroid tissue (not recorded which). The receptor set was obtained from an adult man with Graves' hyperthyroidism.

This clonotype was picked up many times. V is TRBV6-5 and J is TRBJ2-7; D not certain. Deletions cut 6 bases from V and 5 bases from J, with 14 bases between. The CDR3 has 13 residues. Germline V gives CDR1 MNHEY, CDR2 SVGAGI. This chain's CDR3 is CASSPPGRDEQYF. The CDR3 nucleotides are TGTGCCAGCAGCCCGCCCGGTCGGGACGAGCAGTACTTC.

This clonotype was seen a handful of times. In DNA, the CDR3 is TGTGCCAGCAGCTTGTGGGCCAGCGAGCAGTACTTC. Protein sequence: CASSLWASEQYF. The chain combines TRBV5-4 with TRBJ2-7; D gene unclear. V lost 1 base and J lost 6, with 8 bases in between. The CDR3 extends over 12 amino acids. Germline V CDR1 and CDR2: SGHNT, YYREEE (reference sequence).

This chain links TRBV11-1 with TRBJ2-2; D is unresolved. Germline assignment: CDR1 SGHAT and CDR2 FQDESV (reference sequence). The CDR3 consists of 16 residues. V was clipped by 3 bases and J by 5 bases, with 16 bases between them. CDR3 bases: TGTGCCAGCAGCTTCGAAGATAGGGTGGTGACCGGGGAGCTGTTTTTT. Translating it yields CASSFEDRVVTGELFF.

This chain connects TRBV7-2 to TRBJ1-1; TRBD1 matches 7 bases. CDR1 and CDR2 from the germline V gene are SGHTA and FQGNSA. This CDR3 region has 14 residues. V gave up 5 bases and J gave up 4 bases; unmatched junction bases: 7. CDR3 region: CASSIGQESTEAFF. The DNA of the CDR3 is TGTGCCAGCAGCATCGGACAGGAGAGCACTGAAGCTTTCTTT.

The V call is TRBV3-1, the J call TRBJ2-5, with TRBD2 as a possible D gene (6 bases). CDR3 length: 17 amino acids. Trimming removed 4 bases from V and 0 bases from J, with 18 bases in between. Germline CDR1 is LGHDT and CDR2 is YNNKEL (reference sequence). CDR3 in DNA: TGTGCCAGCAGCCCCCTGCCAAGCGGGCTGTACCAAGAGACCCAGTACTTC. Translated: CASSPLPSGLYQETQYF.

The gene calls are TRBV20-1 and TRBJ2-7, with unresolved D. CDR1 and CDR2 (germline): DFQATT, SNEGSKA (reference sequence). The length of the CDR3 is 11 residues. Trimming shortened V by 2 bases and J by 6 bases, and 8 bases separated the two germline ends. CDR3 sequence reads: CSARQAREQYF. CDR3 bases: TGCAGTGCTAGACAAGCGCGCGAGCAGTACTTC.

This clonotype was seen only a few times. The genes are TRBV20-1 and TRBJ2-7, with a tentative D call TRBD1 (7 bases). CDR1 and CDR2 (germline): DFQATT, SNEGSKA (reference sequence). V gave up 6 bases and J gave up 0 bases, with 15 bases separating them. The CDR3 runs to 14 residues. CDR3 sequence: CSASSGGSSYEQYF. The CDR3 nucleotides read TGCAGTGCCAGCTCAGGGGGGAGCTCCTACGAGCAGTACTTC.

This clonotype was recorded many times. This chain joins TRBV2 and TRBJ2-7, with a weak D call TRBD1 (6 bases). The germline gives CDR1 SNHLY, CDR2 FYNNEI. V was clipped by 6 bases and J by 1 base, with 13 bases between them. This CDR3 spans 14 amino acids. CDR3 sequence reads: CASSPRDMSYEQYF. CDR3 nucleotides: TGTGCCAGCAGCCCCCGGGACATGTCCTACGAGCAGTACTTC.

This clonotype was found a few times. The gene calls are TRBV5-1 and TRBJ1-6; 7 bases align to TRBD1. Per germline, CDR1 SGHRS and CDR2 YFSETQ. The CDR3 totals 15 residues. The junction had 11 bases not matched to a gene; V was cut back by 5 bases and J by 9 bases. The CDR3 bases are TGCGCCAGCAGTCTTGACAGGGTTAATCTTTCACCCCTCCACTTT. It translates to CASSLDRVNLSPLHF.

Points on this clonotype: This may stem from a read error, because a much larger clone lies one nucleotide away. The V gene is TRBV12-3 or TRBV12-4, the J gene TRBJ1-2, with D possibly TRBD1 on 5 matching bases. The CDR3 is 15 residues long. Trimming stripped 7 bases from V and 6 bases from J, with 21 bases between. The CDR3 sequence: CASTLDWRGGHGYTF. The CDR3 region has the DNA TGTGCCAGCACTCTCGATTGGAGGGGCGGCCATGGCTACACCTTC.

This clonotype was picked up a small number of times. Germline and junction disagree at one end, which may indicate a read error. The chain joins TRBV20-1 to TRBJ2-5; 11 bases line up with TRBD2. Germline values: CDR1 DFQATT, CDR2 SNEGSKA (reference sequence). The CDR3 length is 15 residues. CDR3 in amino acids: CSARGTSGNQETQYF. The DNA of the CDR3 is TGCAGTGCCAGAGGGACTAGCGGAAACCAAGAGACCCAGTACTTC.

This clonotype has more than one count but fewer than ten. Written as DNA, the CDR3 is TGTGCCAGCAGCCTACGACAGGGGCTGGGCTACGAGCAGTACTTC. The encoded protein is CASSLRQGLGYEQYF. The chain couples TRBV11-3 to TRBJ2-7, with 8 bases fitting TRBD1. V was clipped by 5 bases and J by 3 bases; unmatched bases: 9. Germline V gene data show CDR1 as SGHNT and CDR2 as YENEEA. This CDR3 is 15 amino acids long.

This clonotype was recorded a few times. The chain couples TRBV7-9 to TRBJ1-5, with D perhaps matching TRBD1 (5 bases). Germline assignment: CDR1 SEHNR and CDR2 FQNEAQ (reference sequence). V shed 7 bases and J shed 2 bases, with 12 bases lying between them. The CDR3 is 14 amino acids. CDR3 nucleotide sequence: TGTGCCAGCATAAAGGGGCAGCGCAATCAGCCCCAGCATTTT. Translated, it gives CASIKGQRNQPQHF.

This clonotype was seen many times. This rearrangement joins TRBV7-9 to TRBJ1-1; D not certain. The germline V gene encodes CDR1 SEHNR and CDR2 FQNEAQ (reference sequence). The CDR3 runs to 13 residues. CDR3 amino acids: CAEGWRAGGEAFF. In DNA, the CDR3 is TGTGCTGAAGGGTGGAGGGCGGGCGGTGAAGCTTTCTTT.

The chain links TRBV10-3 to TRBJ1-1; D remains unclear. The V gene's germline CDR1 is ENHRY and CDR2 SYGVKD. The CDR3 covers 14 residues. With 0 bases removed from V and 5 bases from J, the gap between germline ends came to 10 bases. The CDR3 DNA sequence: TGTGCCATCAGTGAGTCGGGTCCTGGGACTGAAGCTTTCTTT. Its protein product is CAISESGPGTEAFF.

This clonotype has at least ten counts. The chain combines TRBV5-1 with TRBJ2-2; D unclear. Looked up from germline, CDR1 is SGHRS and CDR2 is YFSETQ. V was shortened by 4 bases and J by 3 bases, with 13 bases between the two germline ends. The CDR3 covers 15 residues. The CDR3 loop is CASSLIGRHTGELFF. The CDR3 region has the DNA TGCGCCAGCAGCCTCATAGGGCGTCACACCGGGGAGCTGTTTTTT. The full variable domain, its missing parts supplied by reference TRBV5-1 and TRBJ2-2, is KAGVTQTPRYLIKTRGQQVTLSCSPISGHRSVSWYQQTPGQGLQFLFEYFSETQRNKGNFPGRFSGRQFSNSRSEMNVSTLELGDSALYLCASSLIGRHTGELFFGEGSRLTVL.

With regard to this clonotype: Sequence at one end of the junction differs from germline and may be a read error. The chain couples TRBV5-1 to TRBJ1-2, with no clear D. The V gene's germline CDR1 is SGHRS and CDR2 YFSETQ. This CDR3 has 13 amino acids. The CDR3 nucleotides are TGCGCCATCAGCTTGGATTATGGGTCCGGCTACACCTTC. This encodes CAISLDYGSGYTF.

This clonotype was seen just once. The J gene is TRBJ1-4, the V gene TRBV2, with a weak D call TRBD1 (6 bases). The CDR3 contains 15 residues. The germline V gene has CDR1 SNHLY and CDR2 FYNNEI. In DNA form, the CDR3 reads TGTACCAACAGTGCAAACAGGGCAACTAATGAAAAACTGTTTTTT. Amino acid sequence: CTNSANRATNEKLFF.

As regards this clonotype: At one end, the junction sequence differs from germline, possibly due to a read error. The chain uses TRBV10-3 and TRBJ1-4; TRBD1 might be the D (5 bases). This CDR3 has 13 amino acids. Germline values: CDR1 ENHRY, CDR2 SYGVKD. The CDR3 here is CASSSGGAEKLFF. The DNA of the CDR3 is TGTGCCAGCAGTTCCGGAGGGGCGGAAAAACTGTTTTTT.

The V call is TRBV4-1, the J call TRBJ1-1; D is undetermined. The V gene lost 2 bases and the J gene lost 7 bases, with 17 bases spanning the gap. CDR1 is MGHRA and CDR2 is YSYEKL in the germline V gene. The CDR3 runs 15 residues. The CDR3 sequence is CASSQLPGFMGEAFF. As DNA, the CDR3 is TGCGCCAGCAGCCAACTACCGGGATTCATGGGTGAAGCTTTCTTT.

This clonotype was observed at least ten times. The CDR3 here is CASRLGQGGYSPLHF. The CDR3 nucleotides are TGTGCCAGCAGACTGGGACAGGGAGGGTATTCACCCCTCCACTTT. The genes are TRBV7-2 and TRBJ1-6; TRBD1 matches 9 bases. Trimming removed 6 bases from V and 8 bases from J; junction bases left unmatched: 8. This CDR3 is built from 15 residues. Per the germline V gene, CDR1 is SGHTA and CDR2 is FQGNSA.

This clonotype was detected ten times or more. The V and J genes are TRBV20-1 and TRBJ2-5; TRBD2 is a possible D gene (6 bases). Germline V gene lookup returns CDR1 DFQATT and CDR2 SNEGSKA (reference sequence). The ends were cut back, 0 bases at V and 5 bases at J, with 13 bases in the middle. CDR3 length equals 14 residues. CDR3 bases: TGCAGTGCTAGAGATCGGACGGGAGTGGAGACCCAGTACTTC. The encoded protein is CSARDRTGVETQYF.

This clonotype has a single count. The V call is TRBV7-2, the J call TRBJ2-7; no clear D. CDR3 length: 15 residues. Looked up from germline, CDR1 is SGHTA and CDR2 is FQGNSA. V lost 5 bases and J lost 2, with 16 bases in between. The CDR3 spells CASSPERSNTYEQYF. For the CDR3, the DNA is TGTGCCAGCAGCCCAGAGAGGAGTAATACCTACGAGCAGTACTTC.

A word on this clonotype: A read error may account for a junction end that differs from germline. The V and J genes are TRBV5-1 and TRBJ2-3; D may correspond to TRBD1 or TRBD2 (5 bases each). This CDR3 is 14 amino acids long. Germline-derived CDR1 and CDR2 are SGHRS and YFSETQ. This chain's CDR3 is CASSLVVGADTQYF. The CDR3 DNA is TGCGCCAGCAGTTTGGTTGTGGGGGCAGATACGCAGTATTTT.